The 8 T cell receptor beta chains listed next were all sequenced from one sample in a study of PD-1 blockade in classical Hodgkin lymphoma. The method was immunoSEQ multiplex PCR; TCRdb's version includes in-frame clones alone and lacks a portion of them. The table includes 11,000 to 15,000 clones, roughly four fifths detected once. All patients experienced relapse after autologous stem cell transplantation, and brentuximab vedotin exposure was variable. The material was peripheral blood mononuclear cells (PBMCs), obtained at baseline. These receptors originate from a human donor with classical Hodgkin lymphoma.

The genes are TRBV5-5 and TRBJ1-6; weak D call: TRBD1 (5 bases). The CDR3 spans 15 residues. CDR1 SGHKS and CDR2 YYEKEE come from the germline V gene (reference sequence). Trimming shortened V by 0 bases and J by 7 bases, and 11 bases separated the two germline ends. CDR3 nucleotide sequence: TGTGCCAGCAGCTTGGCCCGGGGGTCGAATTCACCCCTCCACTTT. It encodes CASSLARGSNSPLHF.

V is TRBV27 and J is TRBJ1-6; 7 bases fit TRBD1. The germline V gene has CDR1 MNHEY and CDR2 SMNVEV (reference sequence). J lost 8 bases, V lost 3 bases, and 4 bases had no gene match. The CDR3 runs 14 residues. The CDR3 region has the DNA TGTGCCAGCAGTTTGACAGGGCGCGATTCACCCCTCCACTTT. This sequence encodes CASSLTGRDSPLHF.

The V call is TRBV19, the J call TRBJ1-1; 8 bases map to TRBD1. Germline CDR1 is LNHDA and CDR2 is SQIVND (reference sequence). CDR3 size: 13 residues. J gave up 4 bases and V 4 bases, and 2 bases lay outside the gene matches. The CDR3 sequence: CASSTQGATEAFF. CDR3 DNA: TGTGCCAGTAGTACCCAGGGGGCCACTGAAGCTTTCTTT. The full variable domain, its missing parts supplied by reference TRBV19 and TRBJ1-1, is DGGITQSPKYLFRKEGQNVTLSCEQNLNHDAMYWYRQDPGQGLRLIYYSQIVNDFQKGDIAEGYSVSREKKESFPLTVTSAQKNPTAFYLCASSTQGATEAFFGQGTRLTVV.

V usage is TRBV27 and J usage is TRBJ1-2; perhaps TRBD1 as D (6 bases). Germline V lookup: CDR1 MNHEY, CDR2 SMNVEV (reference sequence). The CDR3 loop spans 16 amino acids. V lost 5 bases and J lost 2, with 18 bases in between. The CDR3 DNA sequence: TGTGCCAGCAGTATCGAGTACCGGACAGCGAACTATGGCTACACCTTC. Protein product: CASSIEYRTANYGYTF.

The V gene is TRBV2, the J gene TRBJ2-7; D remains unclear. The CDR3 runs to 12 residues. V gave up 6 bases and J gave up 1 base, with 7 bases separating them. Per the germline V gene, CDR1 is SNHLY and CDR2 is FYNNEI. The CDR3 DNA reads TGTGCCAGCAGACGGCGTTCCTACGAGCAGTACTTC. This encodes CASRRRSYEQYF.

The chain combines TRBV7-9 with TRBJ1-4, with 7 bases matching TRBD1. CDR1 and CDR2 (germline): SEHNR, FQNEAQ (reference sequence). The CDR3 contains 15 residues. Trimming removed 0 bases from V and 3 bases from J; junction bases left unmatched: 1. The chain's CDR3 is CASSLAGTANEKLFF. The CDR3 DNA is TGTGCCAGCAGCTTAGCAGGGACAGCTAATGAAAAACTGTTTTTT.

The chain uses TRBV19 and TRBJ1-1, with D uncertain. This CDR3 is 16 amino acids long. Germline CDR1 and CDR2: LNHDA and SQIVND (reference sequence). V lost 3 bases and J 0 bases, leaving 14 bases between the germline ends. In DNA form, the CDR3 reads TGTGCCAGTAGTATGGAATCGGGCATAATGAACACTGAAGCTTTCTTT. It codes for CASSMESGIMNTEAFF.

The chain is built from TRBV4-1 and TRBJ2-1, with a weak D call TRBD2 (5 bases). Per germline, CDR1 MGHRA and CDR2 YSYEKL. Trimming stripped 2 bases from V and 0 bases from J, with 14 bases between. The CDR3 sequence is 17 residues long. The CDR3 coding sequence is TGCGCCAGCAGCCAAACTAGGCCTTCGAGCTCCTACAATGAGCAGTTCTTC. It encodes CASSQTRPSSSYNEQFF.